This TCR beta chain was observed in a study of T-cell memory formation after mild COVID-19. Per the germline V gene, CDR1 is MGHRA and CDR2 is YSYEKL. CDR3 length equals 18 residues. The V and J ends lost 3 bases and 0 bases, in that order; junction bases with no gene match: 8. TCRdb recomputed calls from the 5' RACE reads with MiXCR, one row per CDR3 protein. Of 250,000 to 350,000 distinct CDR3 sequences listed, about a sixth are singletons. Specimen: PBMCs or a T cell subset sorted from them (not recorded which). The chain uses TRBV4-1 and TRBJ1-6; 7 bases line up with TRBD1. The sequence derives from a young man who had mild COVID-19 (a few samples of this study predate the infection). Cell type and time point are not known. The CDR3 protein is CASSQEPTGSSYNSPLHF. CDR3 in DNA: TGCGCCAGCAGCCAGGAGCCGACAGGGAGCTCCTATAATTCACCCCTCCACTTT.